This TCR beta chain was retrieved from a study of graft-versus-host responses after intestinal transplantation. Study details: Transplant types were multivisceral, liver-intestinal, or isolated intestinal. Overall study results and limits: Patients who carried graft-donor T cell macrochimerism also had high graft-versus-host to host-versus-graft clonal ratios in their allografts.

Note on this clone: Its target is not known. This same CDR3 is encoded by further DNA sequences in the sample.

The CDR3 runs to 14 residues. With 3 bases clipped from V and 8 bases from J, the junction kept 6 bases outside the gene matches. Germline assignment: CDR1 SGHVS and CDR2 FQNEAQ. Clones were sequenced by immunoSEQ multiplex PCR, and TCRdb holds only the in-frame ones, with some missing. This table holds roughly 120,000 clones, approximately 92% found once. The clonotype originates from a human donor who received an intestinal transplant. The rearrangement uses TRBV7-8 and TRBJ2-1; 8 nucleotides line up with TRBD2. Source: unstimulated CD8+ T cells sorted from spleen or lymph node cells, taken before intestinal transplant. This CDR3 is CASSFAGGSDEQFF. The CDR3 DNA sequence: TGTGCCAGCAGCTTCGCGGGAGGCTCCGATGAGCAGTTCTTC.